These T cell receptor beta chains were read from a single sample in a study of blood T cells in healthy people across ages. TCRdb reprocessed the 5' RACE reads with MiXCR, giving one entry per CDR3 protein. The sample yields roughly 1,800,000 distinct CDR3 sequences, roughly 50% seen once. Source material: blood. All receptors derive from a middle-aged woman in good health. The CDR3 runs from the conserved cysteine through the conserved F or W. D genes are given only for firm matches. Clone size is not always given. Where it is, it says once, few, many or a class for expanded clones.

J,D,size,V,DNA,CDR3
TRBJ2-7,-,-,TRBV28,TGTGCCAGCAGTTTGGGGGGATATGGCGAGCAGTACTTC,CASSLGGYGEQYF
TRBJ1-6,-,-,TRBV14,TGTGCCAGCAGCCAAGTACAGGCTAAGAATTCACCCCTCCACTTT,CASSQVQAKNSPLHF
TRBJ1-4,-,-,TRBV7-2,TGTGCCAGCAGCTCATACGGGGGTGAGGAACTGTTTTTT,CASSSYGGEELFF
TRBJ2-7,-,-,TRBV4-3,TGCGCCAGCAGCCAAGATCTGTATGGTGGCGAGCAGTACTTC,CASSQDLYGGEQYF
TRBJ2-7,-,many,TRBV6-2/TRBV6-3,TGTGCCAGCAGTTACTCGAGGGACATTGGAAGCGAGCAGTACTTC,CASSYSRDIGSEQYF
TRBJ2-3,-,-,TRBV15,TGTGCCACCAGCCGAGGGCAGGGAAAAAGCACAGATACGCAGTATTTT,CATSRGQGKSTDTQYF
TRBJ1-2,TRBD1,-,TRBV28,TGTGCCAGCAGACCTACAGGGGGCAAGGATGGCTACACCTTC,CASRPTGGKDGYTF
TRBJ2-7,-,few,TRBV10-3,TGTGCCATCAGTGTAACGGTTACCTACGAGCAGTACTTC,CAISVTVTYEQYF
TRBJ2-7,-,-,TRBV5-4,TGTGCCAGCAGCTTGGTGGGTTCTGGAGGGCGGTTGTCCTACGAGCAGTACTTC,CASSLVGSGGRLSYEQYF
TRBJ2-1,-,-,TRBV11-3,TGTGCCAGCGGCTTAGGGATAGGGACTTCCAGTGAGCAGTTCTTC,CASGLGIGTSSEQFF
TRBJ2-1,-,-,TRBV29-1,TGCAGCGTAGCACCGGGACCCTACAATGAGCAGTTCTTC,CSVAPGPYNEQFF
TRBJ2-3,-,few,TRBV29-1,TGCAGCGTTGAAGAACAACCACCGGACCTAGCAGACCGCACAGATACGCAGTATTTT,CSVEEQPPDLADRTDTQYF
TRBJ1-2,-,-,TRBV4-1,TGCGCCAGCAGCCAAGAGAAGAGGCGGGACACCAACTATGGCTACACCTTC,CASSQEKRRDTNYGYTF
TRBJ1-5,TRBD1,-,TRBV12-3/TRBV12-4,TGTGCCAGCAGTCCACAGGGGGGGCTGGGGCAGCCCCAGCATTTT,CASSPQGGLGQPQHF
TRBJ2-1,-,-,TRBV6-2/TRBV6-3,TGTGCCAGCAGTTTCGCACCTAGCGACTACAATGAGCAGTTCTTC,CASSFAPSDYNEQFF
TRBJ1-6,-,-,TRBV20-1,TGCAGTGCTAGCCGGGGGAATTCACCCCTCCACTTT,CSASRGNSPLHF
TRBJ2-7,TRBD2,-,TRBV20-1,TGCAGGCCGGAGCGGGGGACCTACTCCTACGAGCAGTACTTC,CRPERGTYSYEQYF
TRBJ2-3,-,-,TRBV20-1,TGCAGTGCTAGAGGGGACGTCAAGAATACAGATACGCAGTATTTT,CSARGDVKNTDTQYF
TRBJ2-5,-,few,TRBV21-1,TGTGCCAGCAGCCGGGGCGACTTGTTGGGAGAGACCCAGTACTTC,CASSRGDLLGETQYF
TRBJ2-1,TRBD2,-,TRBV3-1,TGTGCCAGCAGCCAATACAGACTAGCGGGGGGTAGGTTCTTC,CASSQYRLAGGRFF
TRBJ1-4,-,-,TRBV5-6,TGTGCCAGCAGCTTGGGGACGGAGGCAAATGAAAAACTGTTTTTT,CASSLGTEANEKLFF
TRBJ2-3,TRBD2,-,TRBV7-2,TGTGCCAGCAGCTTAGATTCTGGACTAGCGGTAGATACGCAGTATTTT,CASSLDSGLAVDTQYF
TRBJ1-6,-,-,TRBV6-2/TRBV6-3,TGTGCCAGCAGAACCGGGACGATCGCTTCACCCCTCCACTTT,CASRTGTIASPLHF
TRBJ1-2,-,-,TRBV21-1,TGTGCCAGCAGCAAGAACAGGGTCTTAAACTATGGCTACACCTTC,CASSKNRVLNYGYTF
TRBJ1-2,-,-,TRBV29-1,TGCAGCGTTGGGGCGGGACTTTATGGCTACACCTTC,CSVGAGLYGYTF
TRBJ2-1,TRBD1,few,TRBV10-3,TGTGCCATCAGGGCTCGGACAGGAGAGGGCTATGAGCAGTTCTTC,CAIRARTGEGYEQFF
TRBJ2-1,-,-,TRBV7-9,TGTGCCAGCAGCTCGTTGGTAGGCGCAGGCTCCTACAATGAGCAGTTCTTC,CASSSLVGAGSYNEQFF
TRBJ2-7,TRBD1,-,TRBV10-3,TGTGCCATCAGTGAGGTTCAGGGGGCGCGCGAGCAGTACTTC,CAISEVQGAREQYF
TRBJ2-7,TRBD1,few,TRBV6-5,TGTGCCAGCAGGCCGGGACAGGAGTTCTACGAGCAGTACTTC,CASRPGQEFYEQYF
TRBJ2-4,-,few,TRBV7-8,TGTGCCAGCGGTGGAGGTTTTGACATTCAGTACTTC,CASGGGFDIQYF
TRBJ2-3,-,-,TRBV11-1,TGTGCCAGCAGTCTTGGACGGGTGGAAAAGTCGGATACGCAGTATTTT,CASSLGRVEKSDTQYF
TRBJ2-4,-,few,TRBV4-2,TGTGCCAGCAGCCAAGACTGGGGTTCCAAAAACATTCAGTACTTC,CASSQDWGSKNIQYF
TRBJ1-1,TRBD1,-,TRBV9,TGTGCCAGCAGCGTAGGGACAGGGACTAGCACTGAAGCTTTCTTT,CASSVGTGTSTEAFF
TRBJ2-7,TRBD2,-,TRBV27,TGTGCCAGTTCAGCGTCCGGGGGGGCCTTCGATGAGCAGTACTTC,CASSASGGAFDEQYF
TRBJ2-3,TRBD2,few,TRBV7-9,TGTGCCAGCAGGGCACTAGCGACTAGCACAGATACGCAGTATTTT,CASRALATSTDTQYF
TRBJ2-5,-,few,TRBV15,TGTGCCACCAGCAGAGACCAGGGAGGCGAGACCCAGTACTTC,CATSRDQGGETQYF
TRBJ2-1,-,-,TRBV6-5,TGTGCCAGCAGTTATGAGGGGGTTGGGCAGTTCTTC,CASSYEGVGQFF
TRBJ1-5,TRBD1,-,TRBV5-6,TGTGCCAGCAGCTTGAGTTTTCGGCAGGGGGTAAATCAGCCCCAGCATTTT,CASSLSFRQGVNQPQHF
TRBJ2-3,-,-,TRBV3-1,TGTGCCAGCAGTCCATCCGGGTTAAGAGCGCAGTATTTT,CASSPSGLRAQYF
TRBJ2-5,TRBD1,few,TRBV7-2,TGTGCCAGCAACTTAGTCTCGGACAGGGGAGAGACCCAGTACTTC,CASNLVSDRGETQYF
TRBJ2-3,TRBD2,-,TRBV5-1,TGCGCCAGCGGCCGGGGGGGGCCCACTAGCACAGATACGCAGTATTTT,CASGRGGPTSTDTQYF
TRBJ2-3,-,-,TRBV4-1,TGCGCCAGCAGCCAAATAGCGCCTAGCACAGATACGCAGTATTTT,CASSQIAPSTDTQYF
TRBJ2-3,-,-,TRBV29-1,TGCAGCGTTGGGGCAGGGTGGGATACGCAGTATTTT,CSVGAGWDTQYF
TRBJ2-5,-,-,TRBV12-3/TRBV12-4,TGTGCCAGCAGCTACCCCGGGAGTCAGGGGGGTCAAGAGACCCAGTACTTC,CASSYPGSQGGQETQYF
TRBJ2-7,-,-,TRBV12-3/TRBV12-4,TGTGCCAGCACCAGATCGGTTACCTACGAGCAGTACTTC,CASTRSVTYEQYF
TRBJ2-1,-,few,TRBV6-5,TGTGCCAGCAGTATGGGACCAAGAAATGAGCAGTTCTTC,CASSMGPRNEQFF
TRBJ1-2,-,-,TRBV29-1,TGCAGCAGAGGTGGTAGAGGCGGCTACACCTTC,CSRGGRGGYTF
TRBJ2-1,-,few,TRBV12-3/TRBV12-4,TGTGCCAGCAGCCCACGACGGGGGCCTCATGGGAATGAGCAGTTCTTC,CASSPRRGPHGNEQFF
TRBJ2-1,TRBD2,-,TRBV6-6,TGTGCCAGCAGTTCCCGGACTAGCACGGATGAGCAGTTCTTC,CASSSRTSTDEQFF
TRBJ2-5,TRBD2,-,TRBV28,TGTGCCAGCACTGGGACTAGTGGGCCCCAATGGAAGACCCAGTACTTC,CASTGTSGPQWKTQYF
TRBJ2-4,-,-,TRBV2,TGTGCCAGCAGTGAGCACAGGAAAGGGGCTCTAGCCAAAAACATTCAGTACTTC,CASSEHRKGALAKNIQYF
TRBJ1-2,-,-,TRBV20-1,TGCAGTGCTAGAGATACGATACGGATCGACTATGGCTACACCTTC,CSARDTIRIDYGYTF
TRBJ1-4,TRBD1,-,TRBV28,TGTGCCAGCAGCTCGGACAGGGGAATTGAAAAACTGTTTTTT,CASSSDRGIEKLFF
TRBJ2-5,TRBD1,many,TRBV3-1,TGTGCCAGCAGTCAAAACAGGGGAGAGACCCAGTACTTC,CASSQNRGETQYF
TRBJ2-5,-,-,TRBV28,TGTGCCAGCAGTTCCCTCCGGGAAACGGGGATGGAGGCCCAGTACTTC,CASSSLRETGMEAQYF
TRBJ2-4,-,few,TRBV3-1,TGTGCCAGCAGTCAACGGGGGAACATTCAGTACTTC,CASSQRGNIQYF
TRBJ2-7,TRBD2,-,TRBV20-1,TGCAGTGCTAGTATCCCTAGCGGGAGGGACTACGAGCAGTACTTC,CSASIPSGRDYEQYF